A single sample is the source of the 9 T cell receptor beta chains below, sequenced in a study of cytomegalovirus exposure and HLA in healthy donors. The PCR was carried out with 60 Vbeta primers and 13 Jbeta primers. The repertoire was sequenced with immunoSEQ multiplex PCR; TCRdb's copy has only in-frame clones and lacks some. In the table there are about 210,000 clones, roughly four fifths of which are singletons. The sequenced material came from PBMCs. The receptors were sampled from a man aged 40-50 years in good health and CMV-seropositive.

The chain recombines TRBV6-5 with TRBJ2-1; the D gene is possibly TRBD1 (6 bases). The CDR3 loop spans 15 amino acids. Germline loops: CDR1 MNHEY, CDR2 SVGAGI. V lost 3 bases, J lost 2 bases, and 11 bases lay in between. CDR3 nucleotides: TGTGCCAGCAGTTATTCCCAGGGGCCCTACAATGAGCAGTTCTTC. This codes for CASSYSQGPYNEQFF.

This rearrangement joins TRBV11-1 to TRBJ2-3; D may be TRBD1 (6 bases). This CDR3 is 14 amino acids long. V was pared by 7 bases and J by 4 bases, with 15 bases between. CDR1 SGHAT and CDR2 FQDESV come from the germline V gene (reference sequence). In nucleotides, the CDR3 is TGTGCCAGCAACCACAAACAGGGAGCAGATACGCAGTATTTT. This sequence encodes CASNHKQGADTQYF.

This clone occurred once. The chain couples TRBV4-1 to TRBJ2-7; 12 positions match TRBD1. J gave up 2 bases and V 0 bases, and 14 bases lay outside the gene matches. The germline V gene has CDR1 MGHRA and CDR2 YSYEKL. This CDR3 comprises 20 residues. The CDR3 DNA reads TGCGCCAGCAGCCAAGATATTCCTTTAGGGGACAGGGGGCATCCCTACGAGCAGTACTTC. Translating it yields CASSQDIPLGDRGHPYEQYF.

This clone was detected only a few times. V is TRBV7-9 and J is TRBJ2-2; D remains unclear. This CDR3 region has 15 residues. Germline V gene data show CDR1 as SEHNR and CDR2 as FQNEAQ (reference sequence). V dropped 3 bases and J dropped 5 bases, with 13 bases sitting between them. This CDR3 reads CASSFVVPGTGELFF. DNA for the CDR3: TGTGCCAGCAGCTTTGTCGTACCAGGAACCGGGGAGCTGTTTTTT.

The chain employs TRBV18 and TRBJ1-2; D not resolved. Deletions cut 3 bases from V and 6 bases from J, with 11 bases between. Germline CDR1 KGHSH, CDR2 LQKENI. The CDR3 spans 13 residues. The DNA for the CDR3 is TGTGCCAGCTCACCCGTGAAGTCGGATGGCTACACCTTC. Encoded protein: CASSPVKSDGYTF. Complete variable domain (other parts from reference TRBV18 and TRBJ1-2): NAGVMQNPRHLVRRRGQEARLRCSPMKGHSHVYWYRQLPEEGLKFMVYLQKENIIDESGMPKERFSAEFPKEGPSILRIQQVVRGDSAAYFCASSPVKSDGYTFGSGTRLTVV.

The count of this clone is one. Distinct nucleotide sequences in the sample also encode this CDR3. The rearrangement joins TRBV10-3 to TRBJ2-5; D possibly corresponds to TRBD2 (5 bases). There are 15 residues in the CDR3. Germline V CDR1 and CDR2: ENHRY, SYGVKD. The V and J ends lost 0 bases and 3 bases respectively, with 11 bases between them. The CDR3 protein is CAISESSSEEETQYF. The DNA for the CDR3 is TGTGCCATCAGTGAGTCGAGCTCGGAGGAAGAGACCCAGTACTTC.

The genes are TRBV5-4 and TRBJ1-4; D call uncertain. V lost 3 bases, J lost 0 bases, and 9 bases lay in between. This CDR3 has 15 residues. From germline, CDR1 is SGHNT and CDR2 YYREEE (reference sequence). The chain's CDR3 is CASSSSGTTNEKLFF. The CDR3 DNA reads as TGTGCCAGCAGCTCATCCGGGACAACTAATGAAAAACTGTTTTTT.

The CDR3 DNA sequence: TGCAGTGCAGAGAGGCAAGATACGCAGTATTTT. This gives the protein CSAERQDTQYF. The chain recombines TRBV20-1 with TRBJ2-3, with D unclear. Trimming left V 6 bases short and J 5 bases short, with 9 bases between. CDR1 is DFQATT, CDR2 SNEGSKA, per germline (reference sequence). The CDR3 extends over 11 amino acids.

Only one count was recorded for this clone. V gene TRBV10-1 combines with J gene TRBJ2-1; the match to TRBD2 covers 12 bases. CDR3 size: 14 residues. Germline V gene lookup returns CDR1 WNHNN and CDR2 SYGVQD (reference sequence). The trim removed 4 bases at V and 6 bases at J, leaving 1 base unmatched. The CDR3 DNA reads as TGCGCCAGCAGTGCTAGCGGGGGGGTCAATGAGCAGTTCTTC. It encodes CASSASGGVNEQFF.